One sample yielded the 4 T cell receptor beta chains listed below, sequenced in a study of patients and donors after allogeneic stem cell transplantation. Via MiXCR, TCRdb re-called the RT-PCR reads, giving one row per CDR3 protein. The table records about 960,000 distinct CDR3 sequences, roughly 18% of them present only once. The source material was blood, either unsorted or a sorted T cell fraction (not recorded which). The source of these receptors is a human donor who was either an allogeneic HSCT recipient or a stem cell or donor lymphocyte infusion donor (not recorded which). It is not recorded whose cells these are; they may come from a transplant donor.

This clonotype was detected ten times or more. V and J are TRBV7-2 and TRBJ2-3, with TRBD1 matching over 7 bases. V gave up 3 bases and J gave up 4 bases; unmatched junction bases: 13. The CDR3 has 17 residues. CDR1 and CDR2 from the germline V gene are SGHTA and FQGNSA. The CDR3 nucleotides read TGTGCCAGCAGCTTGACGGGACAGCTTATGGCCCCAGATACGCAGTATTTT. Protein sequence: CASSLTGQLMAPDTQYF. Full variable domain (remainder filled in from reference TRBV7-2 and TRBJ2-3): GAGVSQSPSNKVTEKGKDVELRCDPISGHTALYWYRQSLGQGLEFLIYFQGNSAPDKSGLPSDRFSAERTGGSVSTLTIQRTQQEDSAVYLCASSLTGQLMAPDTQYFGPGTRLTVL.

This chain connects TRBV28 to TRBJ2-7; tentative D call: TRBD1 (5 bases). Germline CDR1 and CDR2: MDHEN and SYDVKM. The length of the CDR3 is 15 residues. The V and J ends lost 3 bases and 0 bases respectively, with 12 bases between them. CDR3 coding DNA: TGTGCCAGCAGTTTCCCCTGGCAGGGCTCCTACGAGCAGTACTTC. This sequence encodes CASSFPWQGSYEQYF.

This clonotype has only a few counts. The CDR3 protein is CASSHLTGGAPETQYF. DNA for the CDR3: TGTGCCAGCAGCCACCTGACTGGTGGGGCCCCAGAGACCCAGTACTTC. This rearrangement joins TRBV3-1 to TRBJ2-5, with D perhaps TRBD1 (5 bases). Looked up from germline, CDR1 is LGHDT and CDR2 is YNNKEL (reference sequence). Trimming stripped 3 bases from V and 4 bases from J, with 18 bases between. The CDR3 loop spans 16 amino acids.

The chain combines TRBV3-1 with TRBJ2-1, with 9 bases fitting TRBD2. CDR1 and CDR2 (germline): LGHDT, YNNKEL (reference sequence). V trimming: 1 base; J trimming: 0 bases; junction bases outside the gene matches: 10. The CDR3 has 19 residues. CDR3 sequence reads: CASSQGGLAGQSSYNEQFF. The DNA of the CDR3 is TGTGCCAGCAGCCAAGGGGGGCTAGCGGGGCAAAGCTCCTACAATGAGCAGTTCTTC.